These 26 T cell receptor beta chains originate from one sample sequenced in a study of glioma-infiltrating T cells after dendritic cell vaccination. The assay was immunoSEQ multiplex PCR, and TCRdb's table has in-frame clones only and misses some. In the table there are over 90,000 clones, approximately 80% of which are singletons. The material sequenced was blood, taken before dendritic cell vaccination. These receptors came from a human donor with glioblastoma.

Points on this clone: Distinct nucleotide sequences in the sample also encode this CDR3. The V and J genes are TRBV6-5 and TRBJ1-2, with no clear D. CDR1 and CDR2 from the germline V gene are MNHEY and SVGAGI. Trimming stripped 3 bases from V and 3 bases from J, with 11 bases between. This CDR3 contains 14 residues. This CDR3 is CASSYVGRDYGYTF. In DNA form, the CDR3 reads TGTGCCAGCAGTTATGTCGGGAGGGACTATGGCTACACCTTC.

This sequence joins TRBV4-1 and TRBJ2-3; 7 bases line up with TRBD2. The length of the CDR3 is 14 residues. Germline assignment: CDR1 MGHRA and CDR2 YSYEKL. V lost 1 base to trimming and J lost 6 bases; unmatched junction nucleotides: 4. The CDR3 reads CASSQVKGGDTQYF. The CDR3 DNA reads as TGCGCCAGCAGCCAAGTCAAGGGAGGGGATACGCAGTATTTT.

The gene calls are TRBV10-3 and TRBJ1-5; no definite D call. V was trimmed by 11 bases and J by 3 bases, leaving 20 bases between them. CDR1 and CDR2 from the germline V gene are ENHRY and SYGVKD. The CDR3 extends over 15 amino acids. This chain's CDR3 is CAAAPGGYDNQPQHF. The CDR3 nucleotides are TGTGCCGCCGCCCCGGGAGGGTACGACAATCAGCCCCAGCATTTT.

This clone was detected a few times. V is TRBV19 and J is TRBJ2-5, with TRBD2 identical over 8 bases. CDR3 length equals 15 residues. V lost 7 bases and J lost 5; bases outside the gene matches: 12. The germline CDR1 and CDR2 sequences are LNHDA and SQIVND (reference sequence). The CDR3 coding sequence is TGTGCCAGTAAAAACGGGGGGGCCGATTTGGAGACCCAGTACTTC. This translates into CASKNGGADLETQYF.

Here the CDR3 reads CASSYGAAGVYYEQYF. The CDR3, as DNA: TGTGCCAGCAGCTATGGGGCGGCAGGGGTATACTACGAGCAGTACTTC. The chain joins TRBV5-6 to TRBJ2-7; weak D call: TRBD1 (6 bases). Trimming stripped 3 bases from V and 3 bases from J, with 19 bases between. CDR1 and CDR2 (germline): SGHDT, YYEEEE. This CDR3 comprises 16 residues.

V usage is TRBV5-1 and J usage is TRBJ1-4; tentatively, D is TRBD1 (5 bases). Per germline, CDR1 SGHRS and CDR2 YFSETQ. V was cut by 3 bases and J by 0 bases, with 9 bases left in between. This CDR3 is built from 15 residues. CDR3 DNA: TGCGCCAGCAGCTATACGGGGGCAACTAATGAAAAACTGTTTTTT. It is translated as CASSYTGATNEKLFF.

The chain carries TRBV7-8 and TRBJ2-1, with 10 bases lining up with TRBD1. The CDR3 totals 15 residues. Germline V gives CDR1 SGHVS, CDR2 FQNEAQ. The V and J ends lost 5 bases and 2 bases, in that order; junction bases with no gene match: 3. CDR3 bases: TGTGCCAGCAGCGGACAGGGGGTGGCCTACAATGAGCAGTTCTTC. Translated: CASSGQGVAYNEQFF.

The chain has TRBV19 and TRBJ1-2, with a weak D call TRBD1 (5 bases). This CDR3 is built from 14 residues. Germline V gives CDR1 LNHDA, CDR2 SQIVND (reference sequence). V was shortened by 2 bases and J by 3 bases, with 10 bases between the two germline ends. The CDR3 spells CASSIQGAYYGYTF. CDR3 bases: TGTGCCAGTAGTATACAAGGGGCCTACTATGGCTACACCTTC.

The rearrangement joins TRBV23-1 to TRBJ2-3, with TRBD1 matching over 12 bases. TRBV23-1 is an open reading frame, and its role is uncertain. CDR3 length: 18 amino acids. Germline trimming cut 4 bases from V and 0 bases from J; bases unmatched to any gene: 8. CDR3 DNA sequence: TGCGCCAGCAGTCCCTCGCCGGGACAGGGGGCTAGCACAGATACGCAGTATTTT. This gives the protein CASSPSPGQGASTDTQYF.

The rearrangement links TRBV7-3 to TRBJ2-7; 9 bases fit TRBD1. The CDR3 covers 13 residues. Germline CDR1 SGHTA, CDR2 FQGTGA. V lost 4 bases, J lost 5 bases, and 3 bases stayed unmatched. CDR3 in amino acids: CASSWDREDEQYF. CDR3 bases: TGTGCCAGCAGCTGGGACAGGGAGGACGAGCAGTACTTC. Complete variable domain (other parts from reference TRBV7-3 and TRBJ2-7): GAGVSQTPSNKVTEKGKYVELRCDPISGHTALYWYRQSLGQGPEFLIYFQGTGAADDSGLPNDRFFAVRPEGSVSTLKIQRTERGDSAVYLCASSWDREDEQYFGPGTRLTVT.

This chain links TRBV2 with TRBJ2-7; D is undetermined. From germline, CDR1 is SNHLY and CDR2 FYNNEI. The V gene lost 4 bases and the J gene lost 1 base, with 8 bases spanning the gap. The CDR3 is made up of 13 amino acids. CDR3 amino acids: CASSAPGSYEQYF. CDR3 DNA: TGTGCCAGCAGTGCGCCCGGTTCCTACGAGCAGTACTTC.

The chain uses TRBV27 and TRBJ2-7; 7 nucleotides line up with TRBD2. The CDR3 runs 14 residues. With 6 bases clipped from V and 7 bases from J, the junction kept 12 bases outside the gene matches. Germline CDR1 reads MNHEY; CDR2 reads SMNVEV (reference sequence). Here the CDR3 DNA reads TGTGCCAGCAGCCTAGGGAGGGGTTTTAGGGAGCAGTACTTC. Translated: CASSLGRGFREQYF.

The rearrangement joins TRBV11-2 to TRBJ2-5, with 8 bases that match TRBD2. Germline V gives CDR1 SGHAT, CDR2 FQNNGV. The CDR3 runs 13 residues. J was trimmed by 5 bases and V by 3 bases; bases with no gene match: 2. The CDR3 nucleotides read TGTGCCAGCAGCTTCGGGGGGGAGGAGACCCAGTACTTC. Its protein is CASSFGGEETQYF. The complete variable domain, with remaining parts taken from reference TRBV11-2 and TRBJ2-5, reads EAGVAQSPRYKIIEKRQSVAFWCNPISGHATLYWYQQILGQGPKLLIQFQNNGVVDDSQLPKDRFSAERLKGVDSTLKIQPAKLEDSAVYLCASSFGGEETQYFGPGTRLLVL.

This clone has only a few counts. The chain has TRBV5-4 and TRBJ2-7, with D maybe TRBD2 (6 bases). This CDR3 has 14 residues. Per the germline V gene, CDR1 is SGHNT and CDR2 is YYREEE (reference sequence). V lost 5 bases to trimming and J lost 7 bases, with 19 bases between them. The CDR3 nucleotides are TGTGCCAGCAGTACCGGGACTCTGATTCGGGAGCAGTACTTC. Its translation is CASSTGTLIREQYF.

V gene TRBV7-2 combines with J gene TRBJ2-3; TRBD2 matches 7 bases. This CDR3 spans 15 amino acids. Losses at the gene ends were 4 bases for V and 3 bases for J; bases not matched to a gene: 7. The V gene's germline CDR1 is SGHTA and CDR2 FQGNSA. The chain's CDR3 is CASSSASGVTDTQYF. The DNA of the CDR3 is TGTGCCAGCAGCTCCGCCAGCGGGGTAACAGATACGCAGTATTTT.

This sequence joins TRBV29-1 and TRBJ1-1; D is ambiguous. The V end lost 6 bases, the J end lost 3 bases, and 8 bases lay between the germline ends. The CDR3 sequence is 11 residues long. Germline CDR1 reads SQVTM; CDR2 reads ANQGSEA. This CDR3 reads CSVKRDTEAFF. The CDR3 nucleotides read TGCAGCGTAAAGAGGGACACTGAAGCTTTCTTT.

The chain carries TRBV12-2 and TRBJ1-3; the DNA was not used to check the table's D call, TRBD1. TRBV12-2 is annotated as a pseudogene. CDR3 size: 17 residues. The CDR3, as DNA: TGTGCAAGTCGCTTAGCAAATGGACACGGTATGGGATACACCATATATTTT. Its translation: CASRLANGHGMGYTIYF.

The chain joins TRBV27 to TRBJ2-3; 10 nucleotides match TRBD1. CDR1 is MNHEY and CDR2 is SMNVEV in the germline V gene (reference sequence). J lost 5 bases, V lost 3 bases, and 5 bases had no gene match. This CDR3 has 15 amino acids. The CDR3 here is CASSFGQGGGDTQYF. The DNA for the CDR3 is TGTGCCAGCAGTTTTGGACAGGGGGGGGGAGATACGCAGTATTTT.

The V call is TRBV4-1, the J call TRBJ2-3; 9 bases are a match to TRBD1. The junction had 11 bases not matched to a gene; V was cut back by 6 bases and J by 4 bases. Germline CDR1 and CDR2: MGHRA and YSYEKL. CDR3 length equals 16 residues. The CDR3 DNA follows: TGCGCCAGCAGGGGGGGACAGGGTGGTCGGGCAGATACGCAGTATTTT. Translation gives CASRGGQGGRADTQYF.

The CDR3 protein is CASSLGGLNAIYF. For the CDR3, the DNA is TGTGCCAGCAGCTTAGGAGGGCTTAACGCCATATATTTT. The chain carries TRBV7-2 and TRBJ1-3; D is uncertain. The CDR3 runs to 13 residues. The V and J ends lost 1 base and 11 bases respectively, with 12 bases between them. CDR1 SGHTA and CDR2 FQGNSA come from the germline V gene. The entire variable domain, with the rest obtained from reference TRBV7-2 and TRBJ1-3, is as follows: GAGVSQSPSNKVTEKGKDVELRCDPISGHTALYWYRQSLGQGLEFLIYFQGNSAPDKSGLPSDRFSAERTGGSVSTLTIQRTQQEDSAVYLCASSLGGLNAIYFGEGSWLTVV.

CDR3 DNA: TGTGCCAGCAGCCCCCAGGTCGGGGACACACAGCAGTTCTTC. Translated: CASSPQVGDTQQFF. The chain is built from TRBV5-5 and TRBJ2-1; D may be TRBD1 (6 bases). With 4 bases removed from V and 11 bases from J, the gap between germline ends came to 19 bases. The CDR3 has 14 residues. Germline V gene lookup returns CDR1 SGHKS and CDR2 YYEKEE (reference sequence).

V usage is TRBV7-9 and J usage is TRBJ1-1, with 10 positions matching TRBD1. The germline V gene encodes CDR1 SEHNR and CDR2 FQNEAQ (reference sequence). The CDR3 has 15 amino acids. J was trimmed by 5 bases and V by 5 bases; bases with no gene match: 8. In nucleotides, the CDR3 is TGTGCCAGCAGCGGACAGGGGGGCGGTGGGACTGAAGCTTTCTTT. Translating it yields CASSGQGGGGTEAFF.

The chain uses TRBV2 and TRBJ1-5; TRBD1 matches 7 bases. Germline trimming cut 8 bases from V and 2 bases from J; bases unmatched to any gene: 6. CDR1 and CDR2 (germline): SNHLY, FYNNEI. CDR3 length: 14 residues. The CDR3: CASRETGGNQPQHF. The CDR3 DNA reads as TGTGCCAGCCGAGAAACAGGGGGCAATCAGCCCCAGCATTTT.

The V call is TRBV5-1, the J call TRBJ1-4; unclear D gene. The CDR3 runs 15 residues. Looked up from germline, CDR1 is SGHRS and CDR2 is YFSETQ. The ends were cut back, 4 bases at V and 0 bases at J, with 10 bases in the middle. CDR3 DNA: TGCGCCAGCAGCGGGGTTAGCGCAACTAATGAAAAACTGTTTTTT. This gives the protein CASSGVSATNEKLFF.

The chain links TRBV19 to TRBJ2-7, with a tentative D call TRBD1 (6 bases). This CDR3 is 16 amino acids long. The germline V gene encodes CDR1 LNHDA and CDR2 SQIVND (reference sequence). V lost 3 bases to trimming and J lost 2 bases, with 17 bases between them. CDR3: CASSISPGATTYEQYF. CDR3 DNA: TGTGCCAGTAGTATTTCACCAGGGGCCACTACCTACGAGCAGTACTTC.

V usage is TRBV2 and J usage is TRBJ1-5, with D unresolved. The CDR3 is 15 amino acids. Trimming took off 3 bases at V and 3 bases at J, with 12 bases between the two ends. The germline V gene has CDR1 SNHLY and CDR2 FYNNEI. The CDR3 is CASSEIRTFNQPQHF. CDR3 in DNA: TGTGCCAGCAGTGAGATCCGGACTTTCAATCAGCCCCAGCATTTT.